This TCR beta chain came from a study of control samples from healthy donors and cancer patients. Germline-derived CDR1 and CDR2 are SNHLY and FYNNEI. V was shortened by 5 bases and J by 3 bases, with 6 bases between the two germline ends. This CDR3 is 12 amino acids long. Sequenced by immunoSEQ multiplex PCR; TCRdb stores in-frame clones only, minus some. Of about 150,000 clones listed, roughly 92% are singletons. The TCR comes from a man aged 50 to 60 in good health. The rearrangement uses TRBV2 and TRBJ2-3; D is ambiguous. Sample: blood. Here the CDR3 reads CASSLYTDTQYF. The CDR3, as DNA: TGTGCCAGCAGTCTCTATACAGATACGCAGTATTTT.